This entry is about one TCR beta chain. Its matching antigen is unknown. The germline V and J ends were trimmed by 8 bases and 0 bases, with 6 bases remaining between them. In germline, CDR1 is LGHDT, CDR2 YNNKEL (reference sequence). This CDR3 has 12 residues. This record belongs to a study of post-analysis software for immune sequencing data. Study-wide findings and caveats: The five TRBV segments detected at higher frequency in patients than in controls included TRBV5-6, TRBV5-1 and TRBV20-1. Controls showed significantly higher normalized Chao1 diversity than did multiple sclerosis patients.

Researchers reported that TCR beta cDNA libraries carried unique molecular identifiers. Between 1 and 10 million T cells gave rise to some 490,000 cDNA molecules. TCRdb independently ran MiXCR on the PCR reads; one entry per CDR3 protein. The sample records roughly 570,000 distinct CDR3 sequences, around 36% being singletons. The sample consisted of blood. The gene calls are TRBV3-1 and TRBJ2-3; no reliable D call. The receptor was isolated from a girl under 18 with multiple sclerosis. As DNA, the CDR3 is TGTGCCAGCCGAAGGAGCACAGATACGCAGTATTTT. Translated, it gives CASRRSTDTQYF.